Following are 3 T cell receptor beta chains from one sample sequenced in a study of T cell responses to AZD1222 COVID-19 vaccine. Using immunoSEQ multiplex PCR, the repertoire was profiled, and TCRdb retains in-frame clones only, with some absent. In the table there are about 150,000 clones, 90% to 95% of which are singletons. Sequences were derived from peripheral blood, sampled 28 days after the second AZD1222 dose. These receptors all come from an adult who received the AZD1222 COVID-19 vaccine.

This clone showed up just once. This chain uses TRBV2 with TRBJ2-1; 15 bases match TRBD2. V gave up 8 bases and J gave up 12 bases; unmatched junction bases: 8. The CDR3 length is 14 residues. CDR1 is SNHLY, CDR2 FYNNEI, per germline. CDR3 protein: CASGTGTSGGPQFF. CDR3 DNA sequence: TGTGCCAGCGGCACCGGGACTAGCGGGGGGCCGCAGTTCTTC. Filled out from reference TRBV2 and TRBJ2-1, the complete variable domain reads EPEVTQTPSHQVTQMGQEVILRCVPISNHLYFYWYRQILGQKVEFLVSFYNNEISEKSEIFDDQFSVERPDGSNFTLKIRSTKLEDSAMYFCASGTGTSGGPQFFGPGTRLTVL.

J is TRBJ1-5 and V is TRBV24-1; 12 bases are shared with TRBD1. Germline V gives CDR1 KGHDR, CDR2 SFDVKD. There are 14 residues in the CDR3. Unmatched junction bases numbered 6, after V lost 7 bases and J lost 9 bases. The CDR3 coding sequence is TGTGCCACCAGGGGACAGGGGGCTCAGTCGCCCCAGCATTTT. Its translation: CATRGQGAQSPQHF.

As to this clone: One end of the junction is discordant with germline, which a read error may explain. The J gene is TRBJ2-2, the V gene TRBV7-7; D gene uncertain. CDR1 SSHAT and CDR2 FNYEAQ come from the germline V gene (reference sequence). The CDR3 totals 14 residues. The CDR3 DNA follows: TGTGCTAGCAGCTTCGGAGCGAACACCGGGGAGCTGTTTTTT. Translation: CASSFGANTGELFF.